What follows is one TCR beta chain and its context. With 6 bases clipped from V and 4 bases from J, the junction kept 5 bases outside the gene matches. The CDR3 loop spans 14 amino acids. Germline-derived CDR1 and CDR2 are KGHSH and LQKENI. This specimen comes from a study of cytomegalovirus exposure and HLA in healthy donors. The PCR used 60 Vbeta and 13 Jbeta primers. TCRdb's table, derived via immunoSEQ multiplex PCR, lists solely in-frame clones and lacks some. Counted here are over 150,000 clones, 70% to 80% occurring once; the ten biggest clones make up roughly 4.2%. The source is a woman aged 40 to 50 in good health and CMV-seronegative. The source material was PBMCs. V is TRBV18 and J is TRBJ2-3, with 9 bases lining up with TRBD2. The CDR3 sequence: CASSPRGGSDTQYF. The DNA of the CDR3 is TGTGCCAGCTCCCCGCGGGGGGGATCAGATACGCAGTATTTT.